Below, 5 T cell receptor beta chains from the same sample are listed, as sequenced in a study of T cells in Graves' hyperthyroidism and ophthalmopathy (dated by TCRdb to about 2019). Receptors were amplified or captured by multiplex PCR. TCRdb shows the sequencer as Illumina HiSeq 2000. The TCR beta CDR3 regions were amplified from the RNA transcripts. The first round of RT-PCR for the TCR CDR3 was performed with the HTBI primer set and the Qiagen OneStep RT-PCR kit. Starting from the raw public reads, TCRdb applied fastp trimming at Q25, assembled clones with MiXCR and retained in-frame beta chains. Each entry merges the rows of one CDR3 protein and shows their most common DNA and genes. Within this sample are 350,000 or so distinct CDR3 sequences, with roughly 21% of them counted one time only. About 50% of the sample is taken by the ten largest. The material sequenced was blood. The receptors were gathered from a woman aged 50 to 60 with Graves' hyperthyroidism.

Note on this clonotype: Given a much more abundant clone one base away, this may be a read error. The rearrangement links TRBV14 to TRBJ2-5; either TRBD1 or TRBD2 may supply D (5 bases each). Germline V lookup: CDR1 SGHDN, CDR2 FVKESK. V lost 4 bases to trimming and J lost 0 bases, with 12 bases between them. The length of the CDR3 is 15 residues. CDR3 DNA: TGTGCCAGCAGCCCAGGGACCTGGCACCAAGAGACCCAGTACTTC. Amino acid sequence: CASSPGTWHQETQYF.

This clonotype showed up many times. The rearrangement links TRBV2 to TRBJ1-2; D possibly corresponds to TRBD1 (6 bases). V lost 1 base, J lost 4 bases, and 13 bases lay in between. This CDR3 region has 15 residues. Per germline, CDR1 SNHLY and CDR2 FYNNEI. The CDR3 DNA reads as TGTGCCAGCAGTGAAGGTTGGGGGCTGGGCTATGGCTACACCTTC. This sequence encodes CASSEGWGLGYGYTF.

This clonotype was counted only a few times. The chain has TRBV19 and TRBJ2-1; 10 bases line up with TRBD1. The CDR3 totals 16 residues. Germline CDR1 LNHDA, CDR2 SQIVND (reference sequence). V shed 4 bases, J shed 12 bases, and the junction held 15 bases outside the gene matches. The CDR3 DNA sequence: TGTGCCAGTAGTAGAGGGGCGTCTGGGACAGGGGTCGGGCAGTTCTTC. This gives the protein CASSRGASGTGVGQFF. Full variable domain (missing parts from reference TRBV19 and TRBJ2-1): DGGITQSPKYLFRKEGQNVTLSCEQNLNHDAMYWYRQDPGQGLRLIYYSQIVNDFQKGDIAEGYSVSREKKESFPLTVTSAQKNPTAFYLCASSRGASGTGVGQFFGPGTRLTVL.

In this sample, this clonotype turned up a few times. V is TRBV28 and J is TRBJ1-2, with D maybe TRBD1 (5 bases). The germline V gene has CDR1 MDHEN and CDR2 SYDVKM. Trimming shortened V by 7 bases and J by 3 bases, and 12 bases separated the two germline ends. The CDR3 runs 13 residues. The CDR3 DNA reads as TGTGCCAGCACGCAGGGTTTCGACTATGGCTACACCTTC. Its protein product is CASTQGFDYGYTF.

This clonotype was found a few times. The V gene is TRBV14, the J gene TRBJ2-1, with 13 bases aligning to TRBD2. The CDR3 sequence is 18 residues long. J lost 7 bases, V lost 2 bases, and 11 bases had no gene match. CDR1 and CDR2 from the germline V gene are SGHDN and FVKESK. The CDR3 nucleotides are TGTGCCAGCAGCCAACGACTAGCGGGAGGCCTAAGAGGGAATGAGCAGTTCTTC. It codes for CASSQRLAGGLRGNEQFF.